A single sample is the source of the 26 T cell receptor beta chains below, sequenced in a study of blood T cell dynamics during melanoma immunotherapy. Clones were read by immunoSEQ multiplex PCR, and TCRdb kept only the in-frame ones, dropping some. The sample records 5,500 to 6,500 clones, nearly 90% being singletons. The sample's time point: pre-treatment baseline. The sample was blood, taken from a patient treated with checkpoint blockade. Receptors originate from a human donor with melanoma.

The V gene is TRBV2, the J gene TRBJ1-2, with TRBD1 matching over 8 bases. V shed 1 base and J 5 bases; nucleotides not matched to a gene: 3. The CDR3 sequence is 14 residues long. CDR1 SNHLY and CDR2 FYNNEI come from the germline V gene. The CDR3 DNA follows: TGTGCCAGCAGTGAAGGCGGGACAGGATATGGCTACACCTTC. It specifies CASSEGGTGYGYTF.

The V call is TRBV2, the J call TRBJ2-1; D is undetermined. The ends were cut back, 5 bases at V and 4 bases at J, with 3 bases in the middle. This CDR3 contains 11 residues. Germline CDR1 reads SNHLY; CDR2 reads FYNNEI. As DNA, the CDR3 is TGTGCCAGCAGTCTTTACAATGAGCAGTTCTTC. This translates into CASSLYNEQFF.

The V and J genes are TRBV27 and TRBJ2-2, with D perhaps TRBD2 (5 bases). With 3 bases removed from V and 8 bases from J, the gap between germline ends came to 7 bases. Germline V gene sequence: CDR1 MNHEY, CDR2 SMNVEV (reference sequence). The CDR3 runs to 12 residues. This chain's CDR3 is CASSLPGGELFF. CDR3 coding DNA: TGTGCCAGCAGTTTGCCGGGGGGGGAGCTGTTTTTT.

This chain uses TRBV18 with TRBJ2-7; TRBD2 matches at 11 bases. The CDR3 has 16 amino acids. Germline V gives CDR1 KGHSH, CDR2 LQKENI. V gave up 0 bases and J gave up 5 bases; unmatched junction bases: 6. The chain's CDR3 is CASSPPRLAGGNEQYF. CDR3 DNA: TGTGCCAGCTCACCACCCCGGCTAGCGGGAGGTAACGAGCAGTACTTC.

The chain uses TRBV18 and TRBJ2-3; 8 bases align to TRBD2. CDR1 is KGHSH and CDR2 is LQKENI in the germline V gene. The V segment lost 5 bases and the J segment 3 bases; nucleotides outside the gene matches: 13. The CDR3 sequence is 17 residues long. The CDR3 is CASSRGTPGGSTDTQYF. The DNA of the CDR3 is TGTGCCAGCTCAAGGGGGACACCGGGGGGGTCTACAGATACGCAGTATTTT.

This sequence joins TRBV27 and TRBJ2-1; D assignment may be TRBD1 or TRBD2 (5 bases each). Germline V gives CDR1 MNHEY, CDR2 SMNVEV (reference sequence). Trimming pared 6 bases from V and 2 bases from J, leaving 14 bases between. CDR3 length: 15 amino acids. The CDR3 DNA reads TGTGCCAGCAGATCCCGGGACGGACCCTACAATGAGCAGTTCTTC. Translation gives CASRSRDGPYNEQFF.

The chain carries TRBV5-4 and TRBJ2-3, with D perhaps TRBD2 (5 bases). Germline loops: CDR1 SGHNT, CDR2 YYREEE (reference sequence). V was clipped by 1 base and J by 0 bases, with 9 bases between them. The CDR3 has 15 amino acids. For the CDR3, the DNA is TGTGCCAGCAGCTTGTCTCTAGCTAGCACAGATACGCAGTATTTT. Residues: CASSLSLASTDTQYF.

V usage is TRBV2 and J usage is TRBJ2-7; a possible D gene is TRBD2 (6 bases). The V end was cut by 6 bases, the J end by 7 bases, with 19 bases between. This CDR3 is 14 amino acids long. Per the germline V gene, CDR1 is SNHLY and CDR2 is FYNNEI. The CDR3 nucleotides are TGTGCCAGCAGGGCGGGACGACCTGCCGGGGAGCAGTACTTC. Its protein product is CASRAGRPAGEQYF.

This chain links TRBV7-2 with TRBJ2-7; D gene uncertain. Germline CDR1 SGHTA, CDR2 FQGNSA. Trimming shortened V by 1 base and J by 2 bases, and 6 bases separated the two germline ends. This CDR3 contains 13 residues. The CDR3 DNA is TGTGCCAGCAGCTTAGTTTGGGCCTACGAGCAGTACTTC. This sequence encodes CASSLVWAYEQYF. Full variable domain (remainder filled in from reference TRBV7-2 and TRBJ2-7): GAGVSQSPSNKVTEKGKDVELRCDPISGHTALYWYRQSLGQGLEFLIYFQGNSAPDKSGLPSDRFSAERTGGSVSTLTIQRTQQEDSAVYLCASSLVWAYEQYFGPGTRLTVT.

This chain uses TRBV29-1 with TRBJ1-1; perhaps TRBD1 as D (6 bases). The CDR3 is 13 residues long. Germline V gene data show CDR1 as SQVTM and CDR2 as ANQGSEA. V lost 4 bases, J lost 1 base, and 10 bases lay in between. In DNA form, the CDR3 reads TGCAGCGTTGCCGGACAGACGAACACTGAAGCTTTCTTT. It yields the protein CSVAGQTNTEAFF.

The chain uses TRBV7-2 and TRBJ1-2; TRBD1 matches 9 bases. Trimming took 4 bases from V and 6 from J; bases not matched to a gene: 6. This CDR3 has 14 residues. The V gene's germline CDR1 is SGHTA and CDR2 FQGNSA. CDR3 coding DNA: TGTGCCAGCAGCTCAAGGGACAGGGTGAATGGCTACACCTTC. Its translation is CASSSRDRVNGYTF.

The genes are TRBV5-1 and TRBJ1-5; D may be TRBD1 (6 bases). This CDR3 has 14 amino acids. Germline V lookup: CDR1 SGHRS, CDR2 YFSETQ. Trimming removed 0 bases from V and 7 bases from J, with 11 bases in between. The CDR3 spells CASSLGGAGQPQHF. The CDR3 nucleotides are TGCGCCAGCAGCTTGGGGGGGGCGGGGCAGCCCCAGCATTTT.

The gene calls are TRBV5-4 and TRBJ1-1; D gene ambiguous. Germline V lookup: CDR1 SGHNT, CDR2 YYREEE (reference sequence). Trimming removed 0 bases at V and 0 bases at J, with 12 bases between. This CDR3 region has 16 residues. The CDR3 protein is CASSLALGFVNTEAFF. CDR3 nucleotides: TGTGCCAGCAGCTTGGCTCTAGGGTTCGTGAACACTGAAGCTTTCTTT.

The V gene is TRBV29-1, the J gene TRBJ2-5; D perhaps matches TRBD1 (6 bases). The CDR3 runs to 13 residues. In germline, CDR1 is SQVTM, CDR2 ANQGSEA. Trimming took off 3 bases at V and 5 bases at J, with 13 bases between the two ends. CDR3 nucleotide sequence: TGCAGCGTTGATTTTTGGGGGCGGGAGACCCAGTACTTC. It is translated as CSVDFWGRETQYF. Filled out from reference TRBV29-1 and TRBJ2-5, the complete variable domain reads SAVISQKPSRDICQRGTSLTIQCQVDSQVTMMFWYRQQPGQSLTLIATANQGSEATYESGFVIDKFPISRPNLTFSTLTVSNMSPEDSSIYLCSVDFWGRETQYFGPGTRLLVL.

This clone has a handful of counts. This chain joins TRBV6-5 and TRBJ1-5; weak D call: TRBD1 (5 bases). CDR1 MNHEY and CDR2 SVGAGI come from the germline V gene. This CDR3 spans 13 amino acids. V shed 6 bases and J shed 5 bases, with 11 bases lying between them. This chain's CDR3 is CASRRTIDQPQHF. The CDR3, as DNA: TGTGCCAGCAGAAGGACAATTGATCAGCCCCAGCATTTT.

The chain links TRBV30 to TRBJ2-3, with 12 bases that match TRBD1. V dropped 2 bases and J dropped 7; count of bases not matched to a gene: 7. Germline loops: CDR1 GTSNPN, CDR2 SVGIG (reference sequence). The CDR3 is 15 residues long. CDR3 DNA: TGTGCCTGGAGTCCCGGGACAGGGGGCCGATATACGCAGTATTTT. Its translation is CAWSPGTGGRYTQYF.

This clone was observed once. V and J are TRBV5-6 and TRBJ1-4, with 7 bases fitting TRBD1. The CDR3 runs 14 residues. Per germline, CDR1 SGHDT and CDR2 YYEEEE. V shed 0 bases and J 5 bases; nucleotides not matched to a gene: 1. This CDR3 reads CASSLEQGNEKLFF. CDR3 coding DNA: TGTGCCAGCAGCTTGGAACAGGGGAATGAAAAACTGTTTTTT.

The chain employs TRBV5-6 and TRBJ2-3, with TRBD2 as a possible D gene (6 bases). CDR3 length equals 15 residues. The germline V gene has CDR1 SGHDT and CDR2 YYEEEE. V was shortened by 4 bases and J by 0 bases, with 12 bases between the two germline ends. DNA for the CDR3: TGTGCCAGCAGCCCCGTAGCGGCTAGCACAGATACGCAGTATTTT. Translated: CASSPVAASTDTQYF.

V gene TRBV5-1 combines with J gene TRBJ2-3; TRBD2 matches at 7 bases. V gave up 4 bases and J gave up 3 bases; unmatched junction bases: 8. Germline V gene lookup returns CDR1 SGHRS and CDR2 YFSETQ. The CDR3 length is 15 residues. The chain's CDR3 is CASSLERDGTDTQYF. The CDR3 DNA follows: TGCGCCAGCAGCCTTGAGCGGGATGGGACAGATACGCAGTATTTT.

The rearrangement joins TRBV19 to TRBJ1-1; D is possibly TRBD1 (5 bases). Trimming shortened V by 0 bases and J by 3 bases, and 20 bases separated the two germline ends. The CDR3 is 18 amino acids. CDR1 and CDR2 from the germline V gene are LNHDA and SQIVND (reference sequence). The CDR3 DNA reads TGTGCCAGTAGTATAGAAGGCGCCAGCAGGCGGGACCACACTGAAGCTTTCTTT. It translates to CASSIEGASRRDHTEAFF.

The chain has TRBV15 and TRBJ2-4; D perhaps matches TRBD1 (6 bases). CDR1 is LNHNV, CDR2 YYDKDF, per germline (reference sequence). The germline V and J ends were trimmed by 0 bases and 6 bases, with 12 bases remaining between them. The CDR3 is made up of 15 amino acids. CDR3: CATSRDSQGLNIQYF. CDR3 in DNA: TGTGCCACCAGCAGAGACAGTCAGGGGTTAAACATTCAGTACTTC.

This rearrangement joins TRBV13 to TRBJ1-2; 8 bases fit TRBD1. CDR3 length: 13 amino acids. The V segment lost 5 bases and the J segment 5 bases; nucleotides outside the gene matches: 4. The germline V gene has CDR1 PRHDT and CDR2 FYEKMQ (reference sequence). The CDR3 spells CASSARGLYGYTF. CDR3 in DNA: TGTGCCAGCAGCGCCAGGGGGCTGTATGGCTACACCTTC.

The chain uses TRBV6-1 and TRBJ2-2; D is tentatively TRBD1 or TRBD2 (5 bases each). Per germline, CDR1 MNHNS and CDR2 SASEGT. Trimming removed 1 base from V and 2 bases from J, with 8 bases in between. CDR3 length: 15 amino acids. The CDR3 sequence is CASSEGDPNTGELFF. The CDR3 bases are TGTGCCAGCAGTGAAGGGGACCCTAACACCGGGGAGCTGTTTTTT.

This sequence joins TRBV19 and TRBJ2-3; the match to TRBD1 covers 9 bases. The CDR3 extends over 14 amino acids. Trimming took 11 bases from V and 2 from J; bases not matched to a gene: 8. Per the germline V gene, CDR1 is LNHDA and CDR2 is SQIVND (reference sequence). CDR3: CASRDRASTDTQYF. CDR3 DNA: TGTGCCTCACGGGACAGGGCTTCCACAGATACGCAGTATTTT.

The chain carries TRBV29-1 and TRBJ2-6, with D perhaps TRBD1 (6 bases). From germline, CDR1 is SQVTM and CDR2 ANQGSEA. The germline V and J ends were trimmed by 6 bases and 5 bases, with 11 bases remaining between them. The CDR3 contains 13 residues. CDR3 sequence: CSVGHNRANVLTF. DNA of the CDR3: TGCAGCGTGGGACATAACAGGGCCAACGTCCTGACTTTC.

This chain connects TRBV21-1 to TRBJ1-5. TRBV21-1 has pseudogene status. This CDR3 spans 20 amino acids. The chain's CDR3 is CASSISLCPPGPHSNQPQHF. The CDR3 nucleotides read TGTGCCAGCAGCATATCTCTATGCCCCCCCGGGCCGCATAGCAATCAGCCCCAGCATTTT.